The 27 T cell receptor beta chains reported below all come from one sample, sequenced in a study of T cell repertoires in cytomegalovirus infection. TCRdb ran MiXCR on the reads and lists one entry per CDR3 protein. The repertoire holds about 740,000 distinct CDR3 sequences, with about 40% as singletons. Sequenced input: PBMCs. These receptors came from a human donor in good health (CMV status not recorded). Some clones in this sample may be carry-over from other donors' samples.

This clonotype was found a few times. V is TRBV28 and J is TRBJ2-7; TRBD1 matches 9 bases. Germline V lookup: CDR1 MDHEN, CDR2 SYDVKM. After removal of 4 bases from V and 4 bases from J, the junction contained 8 bases not matched to a gene. This CDR3 contains 15 residues. The CDR3 bases are TGTGCCAGCAGTTACGGGACAGGGAACGTTTACGAGCAGTACTTC. Translated: CASSYGTGNVYEQYF.

The table lists this clonotype with a few counts. The CDR3 bases are TGTGCCAGCAGCGTTTGGGGGGCGAATGAAAAACTGTTTTTT. Its protein is CASSVWGANEKLFF. This chain uses TRBV5-4 with TRBJ1-4; possibly TRBD1 for D (6 bases). The CDR3 length is 14 residues. Per germline, CDR1 SGHNT and CDR2 YYREEE (reference sequence). V was trimmed by 4 bases and J by 5 bases, leaving 12 bases between them. The whole variable domain, filled in from reference TRBV5-4 and TRBJ1-4, reads ETGVTQSPTHLIKTRGQQVTLRCSSQSGHNTVSWYQQALGQGPQFIFQYYREEENGRGNFPPRFSGLQFPNYSSELNVNALELDDSALYLCASSVWGANEKLFFGSGTQLSVL.

The chain couples TRBV7-3 to TRBJ2-2; possible D gene TRBD2, 5 bases. Deletions cut 4 bases from V and 3 bases from J, with 12 bases between. CDR3 length: 15 amino acids. In germline, CDR1 is SGHTA, CDR2 FQGTGA. The CDR3 coding sequence is TGTGCCAGCAGCTCCACCGGGGATTACACCGGGGAGCTGTTTTTT. Translated, it gives CASSSTGDYTGELFF.

Details on this clonotype: Compared with germline, one end of the junction differs, possibly owing to a read error. The chain links TRBV29-1 to TRBJ1-3; D gene ambiguous. The germline V gene has CDR1 SQVTM and CDR2 ANQGSEA. There are 12 residues in the CDR3. The CDR3 DNA is TGCAGCGTTGTCACCTCTGGAAACACCATAAATTTT. This codes for CSVVTSGNTINF.

This clonotype was observed a few times. V and J are TRBV6-6 and TRBJ2-1; 8 bases map to TRBD2. The germline V gene has CDR1 MNHNY and CDR2 SVGAGI (reference sequence). The ends lost 6 bases at V and 4 bases at J; junction bases unmatched: 11. The CDR3 spans 16 residues. The chain's CDR3 is CASRDRLATLYNEQFF. CDR3 coding DNA: TGTGCCAGCAGGGATCGACTAGCGACTTTGTACAATGAGCAGTTCTTC.

The V gene is TRBV5-6, the J gene TRBJ2-1, with 9 bases identical to TRBD2. Trimming removed 3 bases from V and 5 bases from J; junction bases left unmatched: 12. The CDR3 has 17 residues. Germline V gene data show CDR1 as SGHDT and CDR2 as YYEEEE. In DNA form, the CDR3 reads TGTGCCAGCAGCTGGAGTACCGGACTAGCGTACAACAATGAGCAGTTCTTC. As protein: CASSWSTGLAYNNEQFF.

There are a few counts of this clonotype. J is TRBJ2-1 and V is TRBV27; unclear D gene. The CDR3 covers 12 residues. Germline CDR1 is MNHEY and CDR2 is SMNVEV (reference sequence). Deletions cut 5 bases from V and 10 bases from J, with 12 bases between. The CDR3 DNA reads TGTGCCAGCAGTCCCCGTAGTTCGGAGCAGTTCTTC. Amino acids: CASSPRSSEQFF.

This clonotype was observed a single time. CDR3 sequence: CASSWIGLAGGKQYF. The CDR3 DNA follows: TGTGCCAGCAGCTGGATCGGACTAGCGGGGGGCAAGCAGTACTTC. The rearrangement links TRBV5-6 to TRBJ2-7; 14 nucleotides agree with TRBD2. CDR1 and CDR2 (germline): SGHDT, YYEEEE. V trimming: 3 bases; J trimming: 8 bases; junction bases outside the gene matches: 7. This CDR3 contains 15 residues.

Details on this clonotype: This likely comes from a read error, as the CDR3 has no conserved phenylalanine or tryptophan at its end. The chain uses TRBV5-1 and TRBJ1-1; 7 bases are shared with TRBD1. J was trimmed by 4 bases and V by 3 bases; bases with no gene match: 3. CDR1 is SGHRS and CDR2 is YFSETQ in the germline V gene. This CDR3 spans 13 amino acids. The CDR3 region is CASSSTGSTEAFV. Written as DNA, the CDR3 is TGCGCCAGCAGCTCGACAGGGTCCACTGAAGCTTTCGTT.

This chain connects TRBV7-8 to TRBJ1-6; D gene unclear. The germline V and J ends were trimmed by 11 bases and 8 bases, with 16 bases remaining between them. Germline V lookup: CDR1 SGHVS, CDR2 FQNEAQ. This CDR3 spans 13 amino acids. CDR3 DNA: TGTGCCGCGGCCCGCTCTAGGGATTCACCCCTCCACTTT. Amino acids: CAAARSRDSPLHF.

The rearrangement uses TRBV4-1 and TRBJ1-6, with D perhaps TRBD1 (6 bases). This CDR3 is built from 16 residues. CDR1 is MGHRA and CDR2 is YSYEKL in the germline V gene. V dropped 4 bases and J dropped 9 bases, with 19 bases sitting between them. CDR3 nucleotide sequence: TGCGCCAGCAGCCCGGACAGAGAGCGATTAGCTTCACCCCTCCACTTT. Encoded protein: CASSPDRERLASPLHF.

This clonotype came up a few times. The chain has TRBV10-3 and TRBJ2-3; TRBD1 is a possible D gene (5 bases). This CDR3 spans 19 amino acids. Between the trimmed V and J ends, which lost 6 bases and 0 bases, there was a span of 25 bases. CDR1 and CDR2 (germline): ENHRY, SYGVKD. This CDR3 reads CAISLLMNLDKSSTDTQYF. CDR3 nucleotides: TGTGCCATCAGCCTACTCATGAACTTGGACAAATCTAGCACAGATACGCAGTATTTT.

As regards this clonotype: Relative to the germline gene, one junction end is altered; a read error may explain this. The gene calls are TRBV3-1 and TRBJ2-7, with 7 bases identical to TRBD2. The CDR3 contains 16 residues. The germline V gene has CDR1 LGHDT and CDR2 YNNKEL (reference sequence). As DNA, the CDR3 is TGTGCCAGCAGCCAACGAGGGAGGGGTCGCAGTGACGAGCCGTACTTC. Its protein is CASSQRGRGRSDEPYF.

This clonotype was counted many times. The V and J genes are TRBV7-2 and TRBJ1-6; no firm D call. Trimming shortened V by 5 bases and J by 0 bases, and 11 bases separated the two germline ends. CDR1 is SGHTA, CDR2 FQGNSA, per germline. This CDR3 contains 16 residues. The CDR3 sequence: CASSLRGSSYNSPLHF. The CDR3, as DNA: TGTGCCAGCAGCCTCAGAGGAAGCTCCTATAATTCACCCCTCCACTTT.

The chain is built from TRBV10-1 and TRBJ2-1, with D possibly called TRBD1 or TRBD2 (5 bases each). The germline CDR1 and CDR2 sequences are WNHNN and SYGVQD (reference sequence). V was pared by 6 bases and J by 0 bases, with 15 bases between. The CDR3 has 16 amino acids. The chain's CDR3 is CASRGGGTYSYNEQFF. DNA of the CDR3: TGCGCCAGCAGAGGTGGGGGAACCTACTCCTACAATGAGCAGTTCTTC.

This clonotype occurred a few times. The rearrangement uses TRBV6-1 and TRBJ1-1; no firm D call. Germline assignment: CDR1 MNHNS and CDR2 SASEGT. V was shortened by 5 bases and J by 1 base, with 11 bases between the two germline ends. The length of the CDR3 is 14 residues. The CDR3 loop reads CASSPRPGNTEAFF. In nucleotides, the CDR3 is TGTGCCAGCAGTCCCCGCCCCGGGAACACTGAAGCTTTCTTT.

The chain carries TRBV2 and TRBJ1-5; no clear D. V lost 1 base, J lost 3 bases, and 10 bases lay in between. The CDR3 runs 15 residues. CDR1 is SNHLY and CDR2 is FYNNEI in the germline V gene. In DNA form, the CDR3 reads TGTGCCAGCAGTGAAGACGCGAGACCCAATCAGCCCCAGCATTTT. Residues: CASSEDARPNQPQHF.

This clonotype was observed at least ten times. This chain uses TRBV7-3 with TRBJ2-1; D is uncertain. CDR1 and CDR2 from the germline V gene are SGHTA and FQGTGA. The CDR3 has 15 amino acids. Trimming shortened V by 0 bases and J by 5 bases, and 11 bases separated the two germline ends. As DNA, the CDR3 is TGTGCCAGCAGCTTAACCGCTGGCGTAAACAATGAGCAGTTCTTC. It encodes CASSLTAGVNNEQFF. The full variable domain, with the rest looked up from reference TRBV7-3 and TRBJ2-1, is GAGVSQTPSNKVTEKGKYVELRCDPISGHTALYWYRQSLGQGPEFLIYFQGTGAADDSGLPNDRFFAVRPEGSVSTLKIQRTERGDSAVYLCASSLTAGVNNEQFFGPGTRLTVL.

The chain uses TRBV20-1 and TRBJ2-7, with a possible D match to TRBD2 (6 bases). Germline V gene lookup returns CDR1 DFQATT and CDR2 SNEGSKA (reference sequence). CDR3 size: 15 residues. Trimming took 6 bases from V and 0 from J, leaving 18 bases between them. The CDR3 region is CSATIGLLTSYEQYF. The CDR3 DNA reads TGCAGTGCAACAATAGGACTACTCACCTCCTACGAGCAGTACTTC.

Details on this clonotype: The junction and the germline gene differ at one end; a read error may be behind it. The chain uses TRBV29-1 and TRBJ2-1; D gene ambiguous. The germline CDR1 and CDR2 sequences are SQVTM and ANQGSEA. The CDR3 is made up of 12 amino acids. CDR3 in amino acids: CSGESSYNEQFF. The CDR3 DNA follows: TGCAGCGGTGAAAGCTCCTACAATGAGCAGTTCTTC.

Worth noting for this clonotype: A much larger clone lies one base from this, so it may be a read error. The chain carries TRBV7-1 and TRBJ2-1; a possible D gene is TRBD1 (5 bases). TRBV7-1 is an ORF; its function is uncertain. Trimming took off 7 bases at V and 2 bases at J, with 18 bases between the two ends. The CDR3 loop spans 16 amino acids. The CDR3 bases are TGTGCCAGCAATAACCAGACAGTCGCTACCTACAATGAGCAGTTCTTC. As protein: CASNNQTVATYNEQFF.

This clonotype was seen many times. The chain has TRBV7-2 and TRBJ2-1; perhaps TRBD2 as D (6 bases). The CDR3 consists of 15 residues. V lost 4 bases and J 4 bases, leaving 14 bases between the germline ends. Germline V CDR1 and CDR2: SGHTA, FQGNSA. The CDR3 is CASSSISGVYNEQFF. The CDR3 coding sequence is TGTGCCAGCAGCTCGATTAGCGGAGTATACAATGAGCAGTTCTTC.

This chain links TRBV2 with TRBJ2-2; 10 bases agree with TRBD2. With V trimmed by 7 bases and J by 6 bases, 5 bases remained unmatched. Germline V CDR1 and CDR2: SNHLY, FYNNEI. This CDR3 is built from 14 residues. As DNA, the CDR3 is TGTGCCAGCACTGAGCGGGGGGGCGCCGGGGAGCTGTTTTTT. This sequence encodes CASTERGGAGELFF. The entire variable domain, with the rest obtained from reference TRBV2 and TRBJ2-2, is as follows: EPEVTQTPSHQVTQMGQEVILRCVPISNHLYFYWYRQILGQKVEFLVSFYNNEISEKSEIFDDQFSVERPDGSNFTLKIRSTKLEDSAMYFCASTERGGAGELFFGEGSRLTVL.

The chain recombines TRBV10-3 with TRBJ1-1; TRBD1 matches 9 bases. Germline V CDR1 and CDR2: ENHRY, SYGVKD. The CDR3 is 13 residues long. V lost 9 bases, J lost 1 base, and 3 bases stayed unmatched. The CDR3 loop reads CAIRTGENTEAFF. The CDR3 region has the DNA TGTGCCATTCGGACAGGGGAGAACACTGAAGCTTTCTTT.

The CDR3 bases are TGCAGCGTAGGTTCTAGCGGGGGCATCTACGAGCAGTACTTC. It codes for CSVGSSGGIYEQYF. This chain uses TRBV29-1 with TRBJ2-7; 10 bases map to TRBD2. The V and J ends lost 6 bases and 3 bases, in that order; junction bases with no gene match: 8. The CDR3 is 14 amino acids. Germline V gives CDR1 SQVTM, CDR2 ANQGSEA.

This clonotype came up a few times. The V gene is TRBV7-2, the J gene TRBJ1-2, with unresolved D. The germline V and J ends were trimmed by 4 bases and 3 bases, with 6 bases remaining between them. The CDR3 runs to 12 residues. Germline V gene sequence: CDR1 SGHTA, CDR2 FQGNSA. CDR3 sequence (DNA): TGTGCCAGCAGCTGGCGGGACTATGGCTACACCTTC. Translating gives CASSWRDYGYTF. Together with reference TRBV7-2 and TRBJ1-2, the CDR3 gives the full variable domain: GAGVSQSPSNKVTEKGKDVELRCDPISGHTALYWYRQSLGQGLEFLIYFQGNSAPDKSGLPSDRFSAERTGGSVSTLTIQRTQQEDSAVYLCASSWRDYGYTFGSGTRLTVV.

This rearrangement joins TRBV6-6 to TRBJ1-4; TRBD1 might be the D (5 bases). The V end was cut by 6 bases, the J end by 7 bases, with 6 bases between. This CDR3 spans 11 amino acids. Germline V gene sequence: CDR1 MNHNY, CDR2 SVGAGI (reference sequence). The CDR3, as DNA: TGTGCCAGCAGACAGGTTGAAAAACTGTTTTTT. As protein: CASRQVEKLFF.